The entry below gives a single TCR beta chain sequence along with its context. These data come from a study of T cell clonotyping in hematopoietic cell transplantation. Assay used: immunoSEQ multiplex PCR; TCRdb lists only in-frame clones, some missing. The sample has around 9,500 clones, under 95% seen once. The germline V gene encodes CDR1 SGHTA and CDR2 FQGTGA. Trimming shortened V by 5 bases and J by 0 bases, and 14 bases separated the two germline ends. The CDR3 totals 16 residues. This chain connects TRBV7-3 to TRBJ2-1; TRBD1 or TRBD2 may be the D gene (5 bases each). This sequence originates from a male patient between 45 and 60 years old who had an allogeneic stem cell transplant from a related donor, so T cells may come from the graft donor. Some clones in this sample may be carry-over from other donors' samples. Source: PBMCs, taken 100 days after allogeneic stem cell transplant. In DNA, the CDR3 is TGTGCCAGCAGCCCCGACGGGACGAACTCCTACAATGAGCAGTTCTTC. This codes for CASSPDGTNSYNEQFF.